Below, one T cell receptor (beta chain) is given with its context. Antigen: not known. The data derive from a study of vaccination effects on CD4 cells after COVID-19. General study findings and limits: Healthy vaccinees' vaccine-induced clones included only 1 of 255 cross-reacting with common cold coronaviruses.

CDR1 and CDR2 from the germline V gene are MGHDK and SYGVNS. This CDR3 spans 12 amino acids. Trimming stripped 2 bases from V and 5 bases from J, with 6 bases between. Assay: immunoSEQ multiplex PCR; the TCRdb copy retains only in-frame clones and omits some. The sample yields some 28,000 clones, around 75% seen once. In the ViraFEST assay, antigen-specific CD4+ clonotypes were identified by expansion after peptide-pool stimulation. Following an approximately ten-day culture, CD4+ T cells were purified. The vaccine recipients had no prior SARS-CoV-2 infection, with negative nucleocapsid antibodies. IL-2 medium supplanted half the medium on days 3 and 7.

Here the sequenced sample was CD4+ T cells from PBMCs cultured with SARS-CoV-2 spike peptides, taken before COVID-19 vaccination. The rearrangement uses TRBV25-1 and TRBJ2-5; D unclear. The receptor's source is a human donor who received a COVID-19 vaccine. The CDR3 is CASSESWETQYF. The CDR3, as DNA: TGTGCCAGCAGTGAAAGTTGGGAGACCCAGTACTTC.